The clone carrying this TCR beta chain was counted many times. The sample comes from a study of T cells in Graves' hyperthyroidism and ophthalmopathy. TCR beta CDR3 regions were amplified from RNA transcripts. A first-round RT-PCR of the TCR CDR3 used the HTBI primer set. TCRdb reprocessed the multiplex PCR reads via MiXCR and lists one record per CDR3 protein. This sample has hundreds of thousands of distinct CDR3 sequences, with about 13% found just once. V dropped 4 bases and J dropped 3 bases, with 6 bases sitting between them. From germline, CDR1 is MDHEN and CDR2 SYDVKM. The CDR3 covers 12 residues.

This clonotype was obtained from a woman aged 18-29 years with Graves' hyperthyroidism. The rearrangement links TRBV28 to TRBJ1-2; D is uncertain. Sequences were obtained from blood. This chain's CDR3 is CASSWLDYGYTF. CDR3 DNA: TGTGCCAGCAGTTGGTTGGACTATGGCTACACCTTC.